This T cell receptor (beta chain) was recorded in a study of blood T cell repertoires in COVID-19. The protocol was immunoSEQ multiplex PCR, while the TCRdb copy is restricted to in-frame clones and leaves out a portion. The data contain 95,000 to 150,000 clones, about 88% of them singletons. The CDR3 is made up of 16 amino acids. Germline V gives CDR1 SGHKS, CDR2 YYEKEE (reference sequence). Germline trimming cut 3 bases from V and 5 bases from J; bases unmatched to any gene: 11. What was sequenced was peripheral blood. This chain uses TRBV5-5 with TRBJ2-5; 9 bases match TRBD2. The clonotype comes from a woman of 80 years or more with acute or convalescent COVID-19. The chain's CDR3 is CASSWSSGRGRETQYF. The DNA for the CDR3 is TGTGCCAGCAGCTGGAGTAGCGGGAGAGGTAGGGAGACCCAGTACTTC.